This T cell receptor (beta chain) comes out of a study of CD4+ T cells in melanoma. Study results and caveats: Diverse differentiation states were reported for melanoma neoantigen-specific CD4+ T cells. A reported correlation linked neoantigen-specific CD4+ T cells to CD8+, macrophage and B cell function.

Clones were sequenced by immunoSEQ multiplex PCR, and TCRdb holds only the in-frame ones, with some missing. The data contain some 110,000 clones, 92% of them seen just once; the ten biggest clones take up around 3%. Concerning this clone: What it binds is unknown.

After removal of 3 bases from V and 5 bases from J, the junction contained 6 bases not matched to a gene. The germline gives CDR1 SGHTA, CDR2 FQGNSA. CDR3 size: 17 residues. The TCR comes from a human donor with melanoma. The specimen was peripheral blood. The V call is TRBV7-2, the J call TRBJ2-1; 14 bases are a match to TRBD2. Here the CDR3 reads CASSFRLAGGVNNEQFF. The CDR3 coding sequence is TGTGCCAGCAGCTTTAGACTAGCGGGAGGGGTAAACAATGAGCAGTTCTTC.